The 9 T cell receptor beta chains below all came from one sample that was sequenced in a study of human thymus T cells. The assay was immunoSEQ multiplex PCR, and TCRdb's table has in-frame clones only and misses some. This sample has 40,000 to 45,000 clones, with 94% found just once. The material sequenced was blood. These TCRs come from a boy under three years old with a congenital heart defect but otherwise immunologically healthy.

The chain joins TRBV19 to TRBJ1-1; D perhaps matches TRBD1 (5 bases). Germline CDR1 is LNHDA and CDR2 is SQIVND (reference sequence). The CDR3 sequence is 13 residues long. Between the trimmed V and J ends, which lost 1 base and 8 bases, there was a span of 11 bases. The CDR3, as DNA: TGTGCCAGTAGTATAGCTGGCTGGGGGGAAGCTTTCTTT. Its translation: CASSIAGWGEAFF. Full variable domain (remainder filled in from reference TRBV19 and TRBJ1-1): DGGITQSPKYLFRKEGQNVTLSCEQNLNHDAMYWYRQDPGQGLRLIYYSQIVNDFQKGDIAEGYSVSREKKESFPLTVTSAQKNPTAFYLCASSIAGWGEAFFGQGTRLTVV.

The genes are TRBV30 and TRBJ2-3, with D perhaps TRBD1 (6 bases). Germline loops: CDR1 GTSNPN, CDR2 SVGIG (reference sequence). V lost 3 bases to trimming and J lost 0 bases, with 19 bases between them. This CDR3 is built from 17 residues. The CDR3 DNA is TGTGCCTGGAGCTACGGGTGGGGGCGACCTAGCACAGATACGCAGTATTTT. Protein sequence: CAWSYGWGRPSTDTQYF.

This chain connects TRBV28 to TRBJ2-1, with 13 bases aligning to TRBD2. This CDR3 spans 17 amino acids. V was clipped by 0 bases and J by 8 bases; unmatched bases: 7. The germline V gene encodes CDR1 MDHEN and CDR2 SYDVKM. CDR3 in DNA: TGTGCCAGCAGTTTATGGACTAGCGGGGGGACGGTCGATGAGCAGTTCTTC. Protein: CASSLWTSGGTVDEQFF. Combining the CDR3 with reference TRBV28 and TRBJ2-1 gives the whole variable domain DVKVTQSSRYLVKRTGEKVFLECVQDMDHENMFWYRQDPGLGLRLIYFSYDVKMKEKGDIPEGYSVSREKKERFSLILESASTNQTSMYLCASSLWTSGGTVDEQFFGPGTRLTVL.

The rearrangement uses TRBV2 and TRBJ2-6; 11 nucleotides agree with TRBD1. CDR1 and CDR2 (germline): SNHLY, FYNNEI. With 7 bases clipped from V and 1 base from J, the junction kept 3 bases outside the gene matches. The CDR3 is made up of 16 amino acids. CDR3 amino acids: CASTGTGGSGANVLTF. CDR3 in DNA: TGTGCCAGCACTGGGACAGGGGGGTCTGGGGCCAACGTCCTGACTTTC.

The gene calls are TRBV2 and TRBJ2-1; D possibly corresponds to TRBD2 (6 bases). The CDR3 has 14 amino acids. In germline, CDR1 is SNHLY, CDR2 FYNNEI. V was pared by 7 bases and J by 1 base, with 11 bases between. This CDR3 is CASTGVASYNEQFF. Written as DNA, the CDR3 is TGTGCCAGCACGGGGGTGGCTTCCTACAATGAGCAGTTCTTC.

J is TRBJ2-1 and V is TRBV5-1; a weak D match, TRBD2 (5 bases). Germline lookup yields CDR1 SGHRS and CDR2 YFSETQ. V dropped 0 bases and J dropped 5 bases, with 12 bases sitting between them. The CDR3 has 15 amino acids. The CDR3 DNA sequence: TGCGCCAGCAGCTTGGGAGGACTGGGAAACAATGAGCAGTTCTTC. It translates to CASSLGGLGNNEQFF.

Here the CDR3 reads CASSEKGSQETQYF. In nucleotides, the CDR3 is TGTGCCAGCAGTGAAAAGGGTAGCCAAGAGACCCAGTACTTC. V usage is TRBV6-1 and J usage is TRBJ2-5; no firm D call. Germline V gene sequence: CDR1 MNHNS, CDR2 SASEGT. Trimming took off 2 bases at V and 1 base at J, with 8 bases between the two ends. The CDR3 totals 14 residues.

The chain couples TRBV5-1 to TRBJ2-7; D gene uncertain. The CDR3 totals 12 residues. Germline V gene sequence: CDR1 SGHRS, CDR2 YFSETQ. Trimming left V 1 base short and J 2 bases short, with 4 bases between. CDR3 sequence: CASSLNAYEQYF. The CDR3 DNA reads as TGCGCCAGCAGCTTGAACGCCTACGAGCAGTACTTC. The variable domain in full, completed from reference TRBV5-1 and TRBJ2-7, reads KAGVTQTPRYLIKTRGQQVTLSCSPISGHRSVSWYQQTPGQGLQFLFEYFSETQRNKGNFPGRFSGRQFSNSRSEMNVSTLELGDSALYLCASSLNAYEQYFGPGTRLTVT.

V is TRBV5-1 and J is TRBJ1-6; the match to TRBD1 covers 7 bases. V was clipped by 6 bases and J by 10 bases; unmatched bases: 16. There are 16 residues in the CDR3. Germline CDR1 reads SGHRS; CDR2 reads YFSETQ. CDR3 nucleotide sequence: TGCGCCAGCACCACTCACCTTTTGACAGGGACCTCACCCCTCCACTTT. It is translated as CASTTHLLTGTSPLHF.